This T cell receptor (beta chain) emerged from a study of cytomegalovirus exposure and HLA in healthy donors (dated by TCRdb to the late 2010s). Regarding the study in general: According to an earlier analysis of several hundred of the donors, 200 million or so T cells yielded 100 million or so unique TCR beta sequences and approximately 300 Gb of sequence data. To predict cytomegalovirus infection status, the study brought together high-throughput TCR immunosequencing, statistical association of individual TCRs with disease status, and machine learning. Using immunosequencing, the study profiled T cell repertoires from 500 to 800 subjects and related those repertoires to cytomegalovirus serostatus. An earlier analysis of about 600 of the donors used high-throughput TCR beta sequencing to judge whether each TCR beta V gene segment behaved as functional or pseudogenic. Because of strong linkage in the cohort, a few DR-DQ haplotypes were treated as single units for association and clustering. To study patterns of TCR occurrence, a later analysis re-analyzed previously published TCR beta repertoires from several hundred donors and added high-resolution HLA genotyping. The number of donors typed differed by locus, with roughly 629-640 for A, B, C, DRB1 and DQB1, 522 for DQA1, 600 to 610 for DPA1, and 472 for DPB1. In a later genetic analysis, genome-wide SNP genotypes for about three fifths of the roughly 670 donors were used, and that subset was treated as a discovery cohort. Donor age, sex, ethnicity and CMV serostatus were collected together with the repertoire data. Rather than drawing on any new phenotypic data, the later analysis identified candidate immune exposures from TCR beta sequences and the way those sequences occurred across donors. On average, approximately 250,000 unique TCR beta nucleotide sequences were sequenced per donor among a few hundred genotyped donors of the cohort, with about 19% of those sequences being non-productive. The aim of the study was to test whether cataloging public T cell receptors could identify signatures of past pathogen exposure. HLA typing covered class I and class II loci at four-digit resolution. Around 330 gigabases of sequencing data and 70 million to 95 million unique TCR sequences made up an early release that covered roughly 670 HLA-typed donors. Every repertoire in the discovery cohort had been generated on one and the same sequencing platform. Along with the roughly 700-subject first cohort, a separate validation cohort of over a hundred different subjects was used. Of the approximately 400 genotyped donors, roughly 76% were placed in the genetic ancestry cluster associated with self-reported Caucasian donors. What the authors observed across the whole study: V-gene and J-gene trimming of TCR beta chains was associated with a missense DCLRE1C variant in a later genetic analysis, and the association was replicated in an independent cohort. The cohort was sequenced for TCR beta chains only, and without alpha or paired-chain data the features that could be detected were limited. A few of the identified cytomegalovirus-associated TCR beta chains were confirmed in vitro to be specific for cytomegalovirus antigens. Across donors, most TCR sequences were observed very rarely, whereas some public TCRs were present in many individuals. Strong co-occurrence of HLA alleles, especially DR and DQ, made assigning TCR associations to individual alleles difficult. In an earlier analysis of some 540 of the donors, most TCR beta V segments appeared in productive rearrangements about 87% or about 30% of the time, broadly matching IMGT annotations. Linkage disequilibrium might explain the correlated functional status among segregating V segments, but an unknown experimental factor could not be ruled out. Most CMV-associated TCR beta chains appeared to be HLA-restricted in a later analysis, and the HLA associations seemed to be driven largely by CMV exposure. A cluster of highly shared sequence variants was judged likely to be a technical artifact of the sequencing pipeline. A later analysis found that HLA-associated TCR beta chains were more clonally expanded and had lower generation probabilities than equally common non-associated chains. The presence/absence analyses assumed that sequencing depth was roughly uniform across donors, and that assumption may not be true. Because the 87-base-pair reads could not distinguish some IMGT-functional V segments, including TRBV6-2 and TRBV6-3, those segments were excluded. Because some donors lacked HLA typing at each locus, the association tests relied only on the typed subset. In both the original and validation cohorts, the classifier was reported to diagnose cytomegalovirus status with high specificity and sensitivity. Some 15 rarely observed V segments, including chromosome 9 orphons, were excluded from the earlier analysis of approximately 600 of the donors because counts were too low. A further reported finding was that TCR beta sequences accurately predicted the HLA-A and HLA-B alleles for most subjects in the first cohort. In a later genetic analysis, fewer N-insertions in productive TCRs were reported among donors in an Asian-associated ancestry cluster than the 666-donor mean. Several of the top co-occurrence clusters appeared to be linked to parvovirus B19, influenza, CMV and Epstein-Barr virus, according to a later analysis. In a later analysis, TCR association rates were found to vary across HLA loci, with the most associated TCRs seen for DRB1 alleles and the fewest for HLA-C alleles. The authors suggested that the approach could potentially be extended to other disease states and immunological phenotypes. The study gave a list of around 170 TCR beta chains associated with cytomegalovirus. For the cohort, immune exposure information was limited to CMV serostatus. Specific HLA alleles were associated with over 15,000 TCR beta sequences at a false discovery rate of 0.05 in a later analysis.

CDR1 MDHEN and CDR2 SYDVKM are derived from the germline V gene. CDR3 length: 15 amino acids, cysteine to phenylalanine. Only the CDR3 part of the read is kept: 45 bases, read in frame from the first base. V loses 2 bases of germline sequence and J loses 4 bases, and the interval between the two ends is 14 bases. Turning to this clone: Its antigen specificity is not known. No much larger clone is present one base from it, and per-base qualities are unavailable.

The cohort consisted of approximately 670 healthy bone marrow donors. All cohort members were sampled while nominally healthy, although unrecorded immune exposures were likely present. The donor tested CMV seropositive, placing the donor among the 290 or so seropositive members of the cohort. Every donor gave a peripheral blood sample, and the peripheral blood mononuclear cells from that sample were used for TCR beta sequencing. The Qiagen DNeasy Blood Extraction Kit was used to extract genomic DNA from the blood cell samples. Preparation of the library involved the immunoSEQ multiplex PCR assay. A mixture of 60 forward primers for TCR Vbeta segments and 13 reverse primers for TCR Jbeta segments was used in the multiplex PCR. The CDR3 region of rearranged TCR beta genes was amplified from genomic DNA by a multiplex PCR assay. The amplified TCR beta libraries were sequenced on the Illumina HiSeq System as 87-base-pair reads. The published analysis was carried out like this. A later analysis tallied tens of millions of unique TCR beta chains across the 550 to 850 repertoires, and about 12 million of those chains were shared by two or more donors. To remove PCR and sequencing errors, raw reads were error-corrected and collapsed into unique sequences using a nearest-neighbor algorithm that merged closely related sequences. Alignment of CDR3 sequences to IMGT reference sequences was used to assign V, D and J gene segments. For a sequence to be retained, a match of at least six nucleotides to both a V gene segment and a J gene segment was required. A rearrangement was called productive if the CDR3 had no stop codons and remained in frame with V and J, and every other rearrangement was called non-productive. Following IMGT convention, CDR3 was defined as the stretch from the second conserved V-encoded cysteine to the conserved J-encoded phenylalanine. The earlier analysis of about 640 of the donors excluded any sequence lacking an unambiguous match to a single V gene segment. An earlier analysis of 550 to 650 of the donors classified V segments as functional when productive rearrangements were above 56.7% and as segregating when the standard deviation between donors was above 5%. A statistical classification framework was developed to diagnose cytomegalovirus status using the catalog of TCR beta chain sequences. V and J gene assignment, in a later analysis, came from comparing TCR nucleotide sequences with IMGT/GENE-DB human TR gene sequences. In a later analysis, CDR3 sequences and most-parsimonious VDJ recombination scenarios were assigned using the TCRdist pipeline. In a later analysis, every TCR beta chain was defined by the combination of its CDR3 amino acid sequence and its V-gene family, and reads without a unique V-gene family were dropped. A later analysis removed 450 to 600 highly shared, low-generation-probability nucleotide sequences to deal with suspected cross-contamination and a sequencing artifact. For each public chain, a later analysis derived a clonal expansion index from normalized ranks of inferred template counts within each repertoire. A later analysis computed generation probabilities with a VDJ recombination model fitted to out-of-frame rearrangements, and checked the results against IGoR. In a later analysis, hypergeometric tests were used to score TCR-TCR, TCR-HLA and TCR-CMV co-occurrence, with a repertoire-size bias correction applied to TCR pairs. In a later analysis, false discovery rates were estimated by permuting HLA or CMV assignments 20 times. In a later analysis, co-occurring TCRs were grouped using DBSCAN, and TCRdist sequence similarity was added for clustering within HLA-allele-positive subsets. Repertoires with fewer than 30,000 or more than 120,000 public chains were left out of co-occurrence clustering, as were five repertoires with anomalous nucleotide sharing. As stored in TCRdb, this immuneACCESS dataset retains in-frame rearrangements with V and J assigned. A fraction of the clones does not appear; measured against another copy, unresolved V genes explain less than half of the discrepancy, and the remainder lacks a known reason. From that table come the V and J calls and clone size; the DNA was used to work out D and trimming. The sample records around 140,000 clones, 77% of which are singletons. In total, the top ten clones hold approximately 4.2% of the sample.

The rearrangement joined TRBV28 to TRBJ1-2; the best D guess is TRBD1, with 5 bases matching. Sequenced input: PBMCs. This TCR came from a male donor in good health and CMV-seropositive. The CDR3 here reads CASSLIVGATYGYTF. Read as DNA, the sequence is TGTGCCAGCAGTTTAATAGTAGGGGCGACCTATGGCTACACCTTC.